A selection of T cell receptor beta chains follows, all from one sample in a study of blood T cells in healthy people across ages. One entry per CDR3 protein results from TCRdb running MiXCR on the 5' RACE reads. In the table there are around 1,700,000 distinct CDR3 sequences, 28% of which are singletons. The sample comprised blood. Receptors originate from a woman aged 25 to 39 in good health. The CDR3 runs from the conserved cysteine through the conserved F or W. D genes are given only for firm matches. Where a row states a size, it is once, few, many or the class of an expanded clone; other rows omit it.

.	few	TRBJ2-3	TRBV5-1	TGCGCCAGCAGCTTTCAAGGGGCAGGAGATTCAGATACGCAGTATTTT	CASSFQGAGDSDTQYF
TRBD1	.	TRBJ2-5	TRBV20-1	TGCAGTGCACGTCGACAGGGTAAAGAGACCCAGTACTTC	CSARRQGKETQYF
TRBD2	many	TRBJ2-1	TRBV7-2	TGTGCCAGCAGTTTAGGAGCGGGAGGTAATGAGCAGTTCTTC	CASSLGAGGNEQFF
TRBD2	few	TRBJ2-5	TRBV12-3/TRBV12-4	TGTGCCAGCAGTTTATTGGGTACTAGCGTCTCCCCGTACTTC	CASSLLGTSVSPYF
.	.	TRBJ1-5	TRBV24-1	TGTGCCACCAGTGACCCTCGGACAGAAAATCAGCCCCAGCATTTT	CATSDPRTENQPQHF
TRBD2	many	TRBJ2-7	TRBV5-5	TGTGCCAGCAGCTTGTTGGGGGGGAGCTCCTACGAGCAGTACTTC	CASSLLGGSSYEQYF
TRBD2	.	TRBJ2-3	TRBV24-1	TGTGCCACCAGTGGGGGAGGGTGGGGCACAGATACGCAGTATTTT	CATSGGGWGTDTQYF
TRBD2	once	TRBJ2-3	TRBV20-1	TGCAGTGCTAGAGACATGAGCGGGCGGGAGGGCCCCGATACGCAGTATTTT	CSARDMSGREGPDTQYF
.	many	TRBJ1-2	TRBV5-8	TGTGCCAGCAGCTTTGACAGACGCTATGGCTACACCTTC	CASSFDRRYGYTF
.	many	TRBJ2-7	TRBV29-1	TGCAGCGTTGAAGATCGCGGGACAGTTAGTCACGAGCAGTACTTC	CSVEDRGTVSHEQYF
.	many	TRBJ2-5	TRBV12-3/TRBV12-4	TGTGCCAGCAGTCCATTAGCGGTCCAAGAGACCCAGTACTTC	CASSPLAVQETQYF
.	.	TRBJ2-3	TRBV20-1	TGCAGTGCTAGAGATCGCGGCAGGATCACAGATACGCAGTATTTT	CSARDRGRITDTQYF
.	few	TRBJ2-1	TRBV7-2	TGTGCCAGCAGCTTAGCGACCGGGAGAAAATACAATGAGCAGTTCTTC	CASSLATGRKYNEQFF
.	few	TRBJ2-2	TRBV10-2	TGCGCCAGCATAGGGGGGTCGAACACCGGGGAGCTGTTTTTT	CASIGGSNTGELFF
.	.	TRBJ1-2	TRBV29-1	TGCAGCGTTGCAGCCTCTAACTATGGCTACACCTTC	CSVAASNYGYTF
TRBD2	.	TRBJ2-5	TRBV20-1	TGCATTGCTAGCGGACTAGCGGGAGGGCGGAAGACCCAGTACTTC	CIASGLAGGRKTQYF
.	.	TRBJ1-2	TRBV6-2/TRBV6-3	TGTGCCAGCAGGTATGAGGGAGGCTACACCTTC	CASRYEGGYTF
.	.	TRBJ2-1	TRBV20-1	TGCAGTGCCGATTGGGGGCGCAACAACAATGAGCAGTTCTTC	CSADWGRNNNEQFF
TRBD1	many	TRBJ2-5	TRBV5-5	TGTGCCAGCAGCTCCCGGACAGGGCAAGAGACCCAGTACTTC	CASSSRTGQETQYF
.	few	TRBJ2-5	TRBV7-9	TGTGCCAGCAGCAACGGGGTGACCCAGTACTTC	CASSNGVTQYF
.	few	TRBJ1-6	TRBV18	TGTGCCAGCTCACCAGCAGGGGTGGTTGGTTCACCCCTCCACTTT	CASSPAGVVGSPLHF
TRBD1	many	TRBJ2-1	TRBV18	TGTGCCAGCAGCCAACAGGGGGACAATGAGCAGTTCTTC	CASSQQGDNEQFF
.	.	TRBJ1-1	TRBV3-1	TGTGCCAGCAGCAAGTCCCTAGTGAACACTGAAGCTTTCTTT	CASSKSLVNTEAFF
TRBD1	.	TRBJ1-4	TRBV20-1	TGCAGTGCATCGCCCCGGGACAGCCCCCGGGAAAAACTGTTTTTT	CSASPRDSPREKLFF
.	many	TRBJ2-5	TRBV20-1	TGCAGTGCTAGCCTCCGTAGCTCCGGTGAGACCCAGTACTTC	CSASLRSSGETQYF
.	.	TRBJ1-2	TRBV29-1	TGCAGCGTTGATGGGGGGGGACCTAACTATGGCTACACCTTC	CSVDGGGPNYGYTF
TRBD2	once	TRBJ2-5	TRBV7-9	TGTGCCAGCAGCCCCCGCGCTAGCGGGGGGGCTTTCAGAAAGAATGAGCAGTACTTC	CASSPRASGGAFRKNEQYF
.	few	TRBJ1-2	TRBV4-1	TGCGCCAGCAGCCCCATCCCCATCAGGGGCCACTATGGCTACACCTTC	CASSPIPIRGHYGYTF
TRBD2	.	TRBJ2-1	TRBV18	TGTGCCAGCTCAGGACTAGCGACCCTCGACAATGAGCAGTTCTTC	CASSGLATLDNEQFF
TRBD2	.	TRBJ2-1	TRBV11-2	TGTGCCAGCAGATCTAGCGGGGGGGGGCATGAGCAGTTCTTC	CASRSSGGGHEQFF
.	.	TRBJ2-6	TRBV19	TGTGCCAGTAGCACTTTGACTAGCTCTGGGGCCAACGTCCTGACTTTC	CASSTLTSSGANVLTF
.	.	TRBJ1-1	TRBV7-9	TGTGCCAGCAGCCCTCAAGGGGGGGACAACACTGAAGCTTTCTTT	CASSPQGGDNTEAFF
.	.	TRBJ1-2	TRBV5-6	TGTGCCAGCAGCGTGCAGGCGGTGGGTAACCATGGCTACACCTTC	CASSVQAVGNHGYTF
.	.	TRBJ2-5	TRBV20-1	TGCAGTGCCCTAGTGGGAGGAGAGACCCAGTACTTC	CSALVGGETQYF
.	few	TRBJ2-1	TRBV12-3/TRBV12-4	TGTGCCAGCACCGATTGGCAAGAATCCTACAATGAGCAGTTCTTC	CASTDWQESYNEQFF
.	.	TRBJ1-4	TRBV7-2	TGTGCCAGCAGCTTAGTAGGGACAAGGGGGAATGAAAAACTGTTTTTT	CASSLVGTRGNEKLFF
.	few	TRBJ2-7	TRBV5-1	TGCGCCAGCTGTCAGGGGTACGAGCAGTACTTC	CASCQGYEQYF
TRBD2	.	TRBJ2-5	TRBV7-9	TGTGCCAGCAGCTTAGCCGGACTAGCGGGAGGGCCATCGCAAGAGACCCAGTACTTC	CASSLAGLAGGPSQETQYF
TRBD1	.	TRBJ2-7	TRBV6-6	TGTGCCAGCAGTTACAGCTCCGGGGACAGGGGGTTCGAGCAGTACTTC	CASSYSSGDRGFEQYF
TRBD1	many	TRBJ2-1	TRBV29-1	TGCAGCGTTGTTGAGGGGGCCGTTTGGAATGAGCAGTTCTTC	CSVVEGAVWNEQFF
.	few	TRBJ2-3	TRBV5-1	TGCGCCAGCAGCTACGAGGGGACAAGAAGGGATACGCAGTATTTT	CASSYEGTRRDTQYF
.	.	TRBJ2-3	TRBV18	TGTGCCAGCTCACAATACCTCGCCGGCACAGATACGCAGTATTTT	CASSQYLAGTDTQYF
TRBD2	.	TRBJ2-3	TRBV27	TGTGCCAGCAGTGCCCTAGCGGGAGGCTTCACAGATACGCAGTATTTT	CASSALAGGFTDTQYF
.	few	TRBJ2-5	TRBV7-9	TGTGCCAGCAGCTTACTGCAAATCCGAGCGGAGACCCAGTACTTC	CASSLLQIRAETQYF
.	.	TRBJ1-1	TRBV5-1	TGCGCCAGCAGCCCGCCGTCAGGGCGGACTGAAGCTTTCTTT	CASSPPSGRTEAFF
TRBD1	.	TRBJ1-2	TRBV3-1	TGTGCCAGCAGCCGAATCGACAGGGGGACTGGCTACACCTTC	CASSRIDRGTGYTF
.	few	TRBJ2-7	TRBV7-2	TGTGCCAGCAGCAGGGGGGGGACATACTCCTACGAGCAGTACTTC	CASSRGGTYSYEQYF
TRBD2	.	TRBJ2-1	TRBV6-1	TGTGCCAGCAGTCATAAATGGACTAGCGGGAAAACCTACAATGAGCAGTTCTTC	CASSHKWTSGKTYNEQFF
.	few	TRBJ2-1	TRBV19	TGTGCCAGTAGTCTTTACTCCGGGACTGGAGCCTACAATGAGCAGTTCTTC	CASSLYSGTGAYNEQFF
.	.	TRBJ2-1	TRBV19	TGTGCCAGTAGTATAGGCCTGGGGGATGAGCAGTTCTTC	CASSIGLGDEQFF
.	.	TRBJ1-2	TRBV4-1	TGCGCCAGCAGCCAAGATGGGCGGGGCCGGGCCTATGGCTACACCTTC	CASSQDGRGRAYGYTF
TRBD2	few	TRBJ2-3	TRBV5-1	TGCGCCAGCATGACTAGCGGGGGATCGATGGGAACGCAGTATTTT	CASMTSGGSMGTQYF
.	few	TRBJ1-2	TRBV2	TGTGCCAGCAGTGAATCAGGGCTGGTCGACTATGGCTACACCTTC	CASSESGLVDYGYTF
.	.	TRBJ1-6	TRBV12-3/TRBV12-4	TGTGCCAGCAGGGGACCTCCTTCACCCCTCCACTTT	CASRGPPSPLHF
.	.	TRBJ2-1	TRBV10-2	TGCGCCAGCAGTGAAAACCTGGGGGCCTACAATGAGCAGTTCTTC	CASSENLGAYNEQFF
.	.	TRBJ2-1	TRBV5-4	TGTGCCAGCAGCTCCTTGGGGGACAATGAGCAGTTCTTC	CASSSLGDNEQFF
.	.	TRBJ1-2	TRBV7-3	TGTGCCAGCAGCCCCACCGGGACGCCTCCACCCTATGGCTACACCTTC	CASSPTGTPPPYGYTF
.	few	TRBJ2-1	TRBV9	TGTGCCAGCAGCGTAGCTGTTAACAATGAGCAGTTCTTC	CASSVAVNNEQFF
.	few	TRBJ2-5	TRBV4-1	TGCGCCAGCAGCCAAGATCGCCCTAGCGCGAGCAATGAGCAGTACTTC	CASSQDRPSASNEQYF